This TCR beta chain came from a study of T cell changes during pregnancy in multiple sclerosis. The CDR3 has 17 residues. Trimming took 3 bases from V and 1 from J, leaving 18 bases between them. Germline V lookup: CDR1 LNHDA, CDR2 SQIVND (reference sequence). Assay: immunoSEQ multiplex PCR; the TCRdb copy retains only in-frame clones and omits some. The table records roughly 30,000 clones, approximately 91% of them present only once. The rearrangement uses TRBV19 and TRBJ1-1; tentative D call: TRBD1 (5 bases). The specimen was CD4+ T cells from peripheral blood mononuclear cells, collected in the first trimester of pregnancy. The sequence was obtained from a female donor in good health, enrolled as a control in a pregnancy study. The CDR3, as DNA: TGTGCCAGTAGTATGTTAGAGGGGAGGACCAGGAACACTGAAGCTTTCTTT. Residues: CASSMLEGRTRNTEAFF.